Listed below are T cell receptor beta chains from one sample, sequenced in a study of Ad26.COV2.S vaccination and SARS-CoV-2 variants. Sequencing was performed with immunoSEQ multiplex PCR; in TCRdb, only in-frame clones are kept and a portion is missing. In the table there are approximately 400,000 clones, 80% to 90% of which are singletons. The source was peripheral blood, collected in a trial of Ad26.COV2.S vaccine versus placebo. The receptors were sampled from a person between 18 and 60 years old who received the Ad26.COV2.S COVID-19 vaccine or a placebo. Each CDR3 is given with its conserved first and last residue. A D gene is named only where the DNA matches it firmly. The size entry is marked missing in some rows and otherwise reads once, few, many or a size class.

.	TRBV7-9	TRBJ1-3	.	CASSLTLGGIRNTIYF	TGTGCCAGCAGCTTAACACTTGGGGGGATACGAAACACCATATATTTT
.	TRBV27	TRBJ1-1	.	CASSWQGPSTEAFF	TGTGCCAGCAGTTGGCAGGGACCTTCCACTGAAGCTTTCTTT
.	TRBV12-3/TRBV12-4	TRBJ1-5	.	CASSLGQPQHF	TGTGCCAGCAGTCTAGGACAGCCCCAGCATTTT
.	TRBV5-6	TRBJ2-1	TRBD1	CASSRGQGAYNEQFF	TGTGCCAGCAGCCGGGGACAGGGGGCTTACAATGAGCAGTTCTTC
.	TRBV9	TRBJ1-2	.	CASSVESRALYGYTF	TGTGCCAGCAGCGTAGAGAGCCGGGCCTTATATGGCTACACCTTC
once	TRBV18	TRBJ1-1	TRBD1	CASSPTMTGTGTEAFF	TGTGCCAGCTCACCAACCATGACAGGGACTGGCACTGAAGCTTTCTTT
.	TRBV6-1	TRBJ2-1	TRBD1	CASSEGTGASYNEQFF	TGTGCCAGCAGTGAAGGGACAGGGGCGTCCTACAATGAGCAGTTCTTC
.	TRBV9	TRBJ1-6	.	CASSERTSSYNSPLHF	TGTGCCAGCAGCGAGAGGACGAGCTCCTATAATTCACCCCTCCACTTT
once	TRBV13	TRBJ2-1	.	CASSLLLGHYNEQFF	TGTGCCAGCAGCTTACTTCTAGGACATTACAATGAGCAGTTCTTC
.	TRBV13	TRBJ2-5	TRBD1	CASSLRTGGSETQYF	TGTGCCAGCAGCTTGAGGACAGGGGGCAGTGAGACCCAGTACTTC
.	TRBV20-1	TRBJ2-5	.	CSARLGETQYF	TGCAGTGCTAGACTAGGAGAGACCCAGTACTTC
.	TRBV18	TRBJ2-3	.	CASSPVRGGRTDTQYF	TGTGCCAGCTCACCCGTGAGGGGGGGCCGGACAGATACGCAGTATTTT
.	TRBV10-1	TRBJ1-1	TRBD1	CASSESRWGQTEAFF	TGCGCCAGCAGTGAGTCGAGGTGGGGACAGACTGAAGCTTTCTTT
.	TRBV7-9	TRBJ2-3	.	CASSPILRNSRTQYF	TGTGCCAGCAGCCCCATCCTCCGGAATAGTCGGACGCAGTATTTT
.	TRBV9	TRBJ2-1	.	CASSVGAEQFF	TGTGCCAGCAGCGTAGGGGCAGAGCAGTTCTTC
.	TRBV12-5	TRBJ2-5	.	CASGLVLQGWVGETQYF	TGTGCTAGTGGTTTGGTACTTCAAGGGTGGGTCGGGGAGACCCAGTACTTC
few	TRBV10-2	TRBJ2-1	TRBD2	CASRRELYNEQFF	TGCGCCAGCAGGCGGGAGCTCTACAATGAGCAGTTCTTC
.	TRBV30	TRBJ1-2	.	CAWTAGTSYGYTF	TGTGCCTGGACCGCAGGGACCTCTTATGGCTACACCTTC
.	TRBV7-9	TRBJ2-7	TRBD1	CASSPGQGAYEQYF	TGTGCCAGCAGCCCAGGACAGGGAGCCTACGAGCAGTACTTC
.	TRBV6-5	TRBJ1-3	TRBD1	CAGSRDRDFGNTIYF	TGTGCCGGTTCCCGGGACAGGGACTTTGGAAACACCATATATTTT
.	TRBV30	TRBJ1-5	TRBD1	CAWSLGWGQAKGRNQPQHF	TGTGCCTGGAGCCTAGGGTGGGGACAGGCCAAAGGCCGAAATCAGCCCCAGCATTTT
.	TRBV5-1	TRBJ2-6	TRBD1	CASSLAPTGTGANVLTF	TGCGCCAGCAGCTTGGCCCCGACAGGGACTGGGGCCAACGTCCTGACTTTC